A single sample is the source of the 13 T cell receptor beta chains below, sequenced in a study of control samples from healthy donors and cancer patients. Generated by immunoSEQ multiplex PCR, the TCRdb table keeps only in-frame clones and is missing some. The sample carries about 55,000 clones, 85% to 95% recorded once. The sample consisted of blood. All receptors come from a man under 40 in good health.

In nucleotides, the CDR3 is TGTGCCAGCAGGGTAGGACTAGCGGGGGCCTACGAGCAGTACTTC. As protein: CASRVGLAGAYEQYF. The chain combines TRBV2 with TRBJ2-7; 13 bases agree with TRBD2. The CDR3 contains 15 residues. V was clipped by 6 bases and J by 2 bases; unmatched bases: 4. The germline V gene has CDR1 SNHLY and CDR2 FYNNEI. The full variable domain, its missing parts supplied by reference TRBV2 and TRBJ2-7, is EPEVTQTPSHQVTQMGQEVILRCVPISNHLYFYWYRQILGQKVEFLVSFYNNEISEKSEIFDDQFSVERPDGSNFTLKIRSTKLEDSAMYFCASRVGLAGAYEQYFGPGTRLTVT.

The J gene is TRBJ2-1, the V gene TRBV7-2; D call uncertain. V was clipped by 2 bases and J by 4 bases, with 12 bases between them. Germline V CDR1 and CDR2: SGHTA, FQGNSA. The CDR3 totals 15 residues. Here the CDR3 reads CASSLTESGYNEQFF. DNA of the CDR3: TGTGCCAGCAGCTTAACGGAGAGTGGTTACAATGAGCAGTTCTTC.

The rearrangement joins TRBV5-1 to TRBJ1-2, with D hard to call. The CDR3 is 14 residues long. Germline V gene sequence: CDR1 SGHRS, CDR2 YFSETQ. V was cut by 2 bases and J by 5 bases, with 13 bases left in between. CDR3 nucleotide sequence: TGCGCCAGCAGCTTAACTGCCGTTGGGTATGGCTACACCTTC. It translates to CASSLTAVGYGYTF. Complete variable domain (other parts from reference TRBV5-1 and TRBJ1-2): KAGVTQTPRYLIKTRGQQVTLSCSPISGHRSVSWYQQTPGQGLQFLFEYFSETQRNKGNFPGRFSGRQFSNSRSEMNVSTLELGDSALYLCASSLTAVGYGYTFGSGTRLTVV.

CDR3 sequence (DNA): TGTGCCAGCAGCGTAGATGGGACAGGGAGGACTTCACCCCTCCACTTT. This sequence encodes CASSVDGTGRTSPLHF. The chain carries TRBV9 and TRBJ1-6; 9 bases are a match to TRBD1. The CDR3 has 16 amino acids. Trimming cost V 0 bases and J 9 bases; bases outside gene matches: 7. CDR1 SGDLS and CDR2 YYNGEE come from the germline V gene.

The rearrangement uses TRBV7-6 and TRBJ2-2; weak D call: TRBD2 (5 bases). Deletions cut 1 base from V and 4 bases from J, with 10 bases between. CDR1 is SGHVS and CDR2 is FNYEAQ in the germline V gene. The CDR3 is 15 amino acids. CDR3 in amino acids: CASSLGGPGTGELFF. The CDR3 DNA sequence: TGTGCCAGCAGCTTAGGAGGGCCGGGCACCGGGGAGCTGTTTTTT.

The chain uses TRBV27 and TRBJ2-5; 7 bases map to TRBD1. Looked up from germline, CDR1 is MNHEY and CDR2 is SMNVEV (reference sequence). The CDR3 has 15 amino acids. V shed 2 bases and J 9 bases; nucleotides not matched to a gene: 12. The CDR3 DNA reads TGTGCCAGCAGTTTACAAGGGGGCGAGATGAGGGCCCAGTACTTC. Its translation: CASSLQGGEMRAQYF.

V usage is TRBV11-2 and J usage is TRBJ2-1; TRBD2 matches 10 bases. J lost 3 bases, V lost 6 bases, and 5 bases had no gene match. CDR1 and CDR2 (germline): SGHAT, FQNNGV. This CDR3 comprises 15 residues. The CDR3 region is CASSPGTSVYNEQFF. The CDR3 nucleotides are TGTGCCAGCAGTCCGGGGACTAGCGTCTACAATGAGCAGTTCTTC.

This chain uses TRBV7-6 with TRBJ2-1, with TRBD2 matching over 12 bases. Looked up from germline, CDR1 is SGHVS and CDR2 is FNYEAQ. The CDR3 length is 15 residues. V was clipped by 5 bases and J by 15 bases; unmatched bases: 14. Written as DNA, the CDR3 is TGTGCCAGCAGCCTAGGGACTAGCGGGTCTAATAAGGCGTTCTTC. Translated: CASSLGTSGSNKAFF.

The rearrangement joins TRBV13 to TRBJ1-3, with D possibly being TRBD1 (5 bases). CDR3 length: 15 residues. Germline V gene lookup returns CDR1 PRHDT and CDR2 FYEKMQ (reference sequence). The V gene lost 3 bases and the J gene lost 2 bases, with 11 bases spanning the gap. The CDR3 loop reads CASSFDGRAGNTIYF. The CDR3 nucleotides read TGTGCCAGCAGCTTCGACGGCAGGGCTGGAAACACCATATATTTT.

This clone was seen just once. The chain uses TRBV23-1 and TRBJ1-1; tentatively, D is TRBD1 (5 bases). TRBV23-1 is treated as an ORF (open reading frame) with a function not yet certain. V lost 6 bases and J 0 bases, leaving 14 bases between the germline ends. The CDR3 loop spans 15 amino acids. The CDR3 sequence is CASSRIAGLNTEAFF. CDR3 in DNA: TGCGCCAGCAGCCGAATAGCAGGGTTGAACACTGAAGCTTTCTTT.

This clone was observed a single time. This rearrangement joins TRBV6-5 to TRBJ2-7; either TRBD1 or TRBD2 may fit D (5 bases each). CDR1 and CDR2 (germline): MNHEY, SVGAGI. The CDR3 runs to 13 residues. V was clipped by 2 bases and J by 2 bases, with 7 bases between them. CDR3 bases: TGTGCCAGCAGTTACGGGGGTACCTACGAGCAGTACTTC. Residues: CASSYGGTYEQYF.

The gene calls are TRBV27 and TRBJ2-1, with 11 bases that match TRBD2. Germline V gene sequence: CDR1 MNHEY, CDR2 SMNVEV (reference sequence). The CDR3 is 16 amino acids. V shed 3 bases and J 5 bases; nucleotides not matched to a gene: 6. The CDR3 loop reads CASSFLAGGAHNEQFF. The CDR3 DNA reads as TGTGCCAGCAGTTTCTTAGCGGGAGGGGCTCACAATGAGCAGTTCTTC.

This chain connects TRBV2 to TRBJ1-1; 10 bases agree with TRBD1. Germline lookup yields CDR1 SNHLY and CDR2 FYNNEI. With V trimmed by 7 bases and J by 8 bases, 16 bases remained unmatched. The CDR3 sequence is 16 residues long. CDR3 residues: CASTRTGGSSFSEAFF. CDR3 nucleotides: TGTGCCAGCACAAGGACAGGGGGTTCTTCTTTTTCCGAAGCTTTCTTT.